This TCR beta chain is from a study of control samples from healthy donors and cancer patients. CDR3 length equals 12 residues. CDR1 SGHNT and CDR2 YENEEA come from the germline V gene. V lost 0 bases to trimming and J lost 6 bases, with 5 bases between them. The repertoire was sequenced with immunoSEQ multiplex PCR; TCRdb's copy has only in-frame clones and lacks some. The sample contains approximately 130,000 clones, roughly 84% of which appear only once. Specimen: blood. This rearrangement joins TRBV11-3 to TRBJ1-1; D is unresolved. The TCR originated in a man in his forties in good health. The CDR3: CASSLDIAEAFF. The CDR3 DNA follows: TGTGCCAGCAGCTTAGATATCGCTGAAGCTTTCTTT. The full variable domain, in which reference TRBV11-3 and TRBJ1-1 provide the parts outside the CDR3, is EAGVVQSPRYKIIEKKQPVAFWCNPISGHNTLYWYLQNLGQGPELLIRYENEEAVDDSQLPKDRFSAERLKGVDSTLKIQPAELGDSAVYLCASSLDIAEAFFGQGTRLTVV.